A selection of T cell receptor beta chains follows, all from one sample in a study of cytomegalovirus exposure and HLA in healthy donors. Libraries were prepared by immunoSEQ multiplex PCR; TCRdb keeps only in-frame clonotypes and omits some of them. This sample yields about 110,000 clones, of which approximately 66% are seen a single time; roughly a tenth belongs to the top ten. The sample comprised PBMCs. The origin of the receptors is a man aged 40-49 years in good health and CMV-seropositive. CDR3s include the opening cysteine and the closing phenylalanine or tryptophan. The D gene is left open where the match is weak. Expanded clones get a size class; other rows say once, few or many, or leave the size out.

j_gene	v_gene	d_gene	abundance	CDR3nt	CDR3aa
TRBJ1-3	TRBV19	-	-	TGTGCCAGTAACAGTTTTGGAAACACCATATATTTT	CASNSFGNTIYF
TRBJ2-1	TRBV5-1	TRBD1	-	TGCGCCAGCAGCTTAGCCCGGGACAGGGGGCCCTACAATGAGCAGTTCTTC	CASSLARDRGPYNEQFF
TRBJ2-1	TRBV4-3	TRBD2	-	TGCGCCAGCAGCACGGAATCCTTAGCGGGAATCTTGTTCTTC	CASSTESLAGILFF
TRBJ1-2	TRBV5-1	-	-	TGCGCCAGCAGCTTCCAAGACGGAGACGGCTACACCTTC	CASSFQDGDGYTF
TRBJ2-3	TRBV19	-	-	TGTGCCAGTAGTATTGCGGGACCCACAGATACGCAGTATTTT	CASSIAGPTDTQYF
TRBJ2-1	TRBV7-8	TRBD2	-	TGTGCCAGCAGCCCTAGCGGAGAAGAGCAGTTCTTC	CASSPSGEEQFF
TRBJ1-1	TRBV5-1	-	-	TGCGCCAGCAGCCCCCAGGGCAGCCTGAACACTGAAGCTTTCTTT	CASSPQGSLNTEAFF
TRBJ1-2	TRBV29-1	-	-	TGCAGCGTTACCCGTACAGGGAGCGGTGGCTACACCTTC	CSVTRTGSGGYTF
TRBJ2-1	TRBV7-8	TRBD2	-	TGTGCCAGCAGCTTAGGAAGCGGGAGGGGAAATGAGCAGTTCTTC	CASSLGSGRGNEQFF
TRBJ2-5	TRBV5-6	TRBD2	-	TGTGCCAGCTTGGAGATTGAGCGGGAGGCCCAAGAGACCCAGTACTTC	CASLEIEREAQETQYF
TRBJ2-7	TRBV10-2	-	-	TGCGCCAGCAGGAGGCCAGGGTCTTCCTCCTACGAGCAGTACTTC	CASRRPGSSSYEQYF
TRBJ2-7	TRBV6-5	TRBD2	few	TGTGCCAGCAGTCCCTGGGTTAGCGGGTCGTACGAGCAGTACTTC	CASSPWVSGSYEQYF
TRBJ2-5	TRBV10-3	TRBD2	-	TGTGCCATCAGTGATCTAGCGGGAGAAGAGACCCAGTACTTC	CAISDLAGEETQYF
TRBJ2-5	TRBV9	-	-	TGTGCCAGCAGCGTAGGTAATAGTCAAGAGACCCAGTACTTC	CASSVGNSQETQYF
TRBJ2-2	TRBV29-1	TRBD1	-	TGCAGCGTTGAGTCCCCCACAGGGGGCAATACCGGGGAGCTGTTTTTT	CSVESPTGGNTGELFF
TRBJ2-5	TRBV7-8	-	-	TGTGCCAGCAGCCGGGGTGCGGGGGAGACCCAGTACTTC	CASSRGAGETQYF
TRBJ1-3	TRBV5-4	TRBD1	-	TGTGCCAGCAGCACCGGACAGGGAACGGGAAACACCATATATTTT	CASSTGQGTGNTIYF
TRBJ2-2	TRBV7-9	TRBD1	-	TGTGCCAGCAACTTTCCCTCAGGGGGTTCGAACACCGGGGAGCTGTTTTTT	CASNFPSGGSNTGELFF
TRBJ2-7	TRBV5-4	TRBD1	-	TGTGCCAGCAGCGATCGGGACAGCTACGAGCAGTACTTC	CASSDRDSYEQYF
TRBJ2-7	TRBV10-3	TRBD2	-	TGTGCCATCAGTGAGGGACTAGCGGGAGGATATGTCTCCTACGAGCAGTACTTC	CAISEGLAGGYVSYEQYF
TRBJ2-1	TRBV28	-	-	TGTGCCAGCAGAGAAGCGGACCTCTCCTACAATGAGCAGTTCTTC	CASREADLSYNEQFF
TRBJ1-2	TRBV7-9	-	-	TGTGCCAGCAGCTTAAATCTGGGAGATGGCTACACCTTC	CASSLNLGDGYTF
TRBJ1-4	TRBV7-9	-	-	TGTGCCAGCAGCCGGGACAACTGGAATGAAAAACTGTTTTTT	CASSRDNWNEKLFF
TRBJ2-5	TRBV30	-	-	TGTGCCTGGGAATTGGGGGCAGGCCAAGAGACCCAGTACTTC	CAWELGAGQETQYF
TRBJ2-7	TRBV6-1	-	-	TGTGCCAGCAGTGAAGGACTAGCCTACGAGCAGTACTTC	CASSEGLAYEQYF
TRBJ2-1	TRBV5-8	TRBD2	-	TGTGCCAGCAGTATTGGACTAGCGGGACCATACAATGAGCAGTTCTTC	CASSIGLAGPYNEQFF
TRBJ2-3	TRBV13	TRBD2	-	TGTGCCAGCAGCAATACCGGGACTAGCGAGGGCACAGATACGCAGTATTTT	CASSNTGTSEGTDTQYF
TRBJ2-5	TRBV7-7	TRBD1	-	TGTGCTAGCAGCCTGGTAGGGGGCGGATCGGAGACCCAGTACTTC	CASSLVGGGSETQYF
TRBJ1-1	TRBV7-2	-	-	TGTGCCAGCAGCTTAGACTCCATGAACACTGAAGCTTTCTTT	CASSLDSMNTEAFF
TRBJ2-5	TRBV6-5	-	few	TGTGCCAGCAGTCGGACAGAGCAAGAGACCCAGTACTTC	CASSRTEQETQYF
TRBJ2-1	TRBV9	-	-	TGTGCCAGCAGCGTAGGACCCGCAGGTACCAATGAGCAGTTCTTC	CASSVGPAGTNEQFF
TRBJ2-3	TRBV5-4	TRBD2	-	TGTGCCAGCAGCCTCGGGGGGGCCGATGCGCAGTATTTT	CASSLGGADAQYF
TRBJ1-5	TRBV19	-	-	TGTGCCAGTAGTATGTACAGTGATAGCAATCAGCCCCAGCATTTT	CASSMYSDSNQPQHF
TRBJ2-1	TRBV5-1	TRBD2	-	TGCGCCAGCAGCTGGTCGGGACTAGCGGGAGGCGTGGGGCAGTTCTTC	CASSWSGLAGGVGQFF
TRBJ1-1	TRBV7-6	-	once	TGTGCCAGCAGCTTAGTAGAGAGGGACACTGAAGCTTTCTTT	CASSLVERDTEAFF
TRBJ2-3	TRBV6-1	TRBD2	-	TGTGCCAGCCTGGGGGGGATTGCAGATACGCAGTATTTT	CASLGGIADTQYF
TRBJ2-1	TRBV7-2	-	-	TGTGCCAGCAGCTTTAGCGACAACCTCTACAATGAGCAGTTCTTC	CASSFSDNLYNEQFF